Below, 3 T cell receptor beta chains from the same sample are listed, as sequenced in a study of beta chain features in type 1 diabetes. Expressed TCRB transcripts were sequenced because the entire RNA isolate underwent reverse transcription. Only in-frame clones appear in the TCRdb table, and some are missing; sequencing was by immunoSEQ multiplex PCR. The table has tens of thousands of clones, 30% to 35% seen once. The sequencing sample was made of stem cell memory CD4+ T cells from blood. The receptor source for this set is a woman aged 18-29 years in good health.

The genes are TRBV14 and TRBJ1-2; D call uncertain. The ends were cut back, 4 bases at V and 3 bases at J, with 9 bases in the middle. CDR3 length: 13 amino acids. Germline CDR1 is SGHDN and CDR2 is FVKESK. The CDR3 DNA reads TGTGCCAGCAGCCCACAGATCTACTATGGCTACACCTTC. This sequence encodes CASSPQIYYGYTF.

The gene calls are TRBV6-1 and TRBJ2-6; D not resolved. Trimming stripped 6 bases from V and 0 bases from J, with 6 bases between. The CDR3 is 14 residues long. CDR1 and CDR2 (germline): MNHNS, SASEGT. CDR3 bases: TGTGCCAGCAGCCTAATCTCTGGGGCCAACGTCCTGACTTTC. Encoded protein: CASSLISGANVLTF.

The chain links TRBV11-2 to TRBJ2-5; possibly TRBD1 for D (5 bases). This CDR3 contains 14 residues. Per germline, CDR1 SGHAT and CDR2 FQNNGV. The V gene lost 2 bases and the J gene lost 3 bases, with 10 bases spanning the gap. The CDR3 DNA is TGTGCCAGCAGCTTAAGCAGGGTCGAAGAGACCCAGTACTTC. This codes for CASSLSRVEETQYF.